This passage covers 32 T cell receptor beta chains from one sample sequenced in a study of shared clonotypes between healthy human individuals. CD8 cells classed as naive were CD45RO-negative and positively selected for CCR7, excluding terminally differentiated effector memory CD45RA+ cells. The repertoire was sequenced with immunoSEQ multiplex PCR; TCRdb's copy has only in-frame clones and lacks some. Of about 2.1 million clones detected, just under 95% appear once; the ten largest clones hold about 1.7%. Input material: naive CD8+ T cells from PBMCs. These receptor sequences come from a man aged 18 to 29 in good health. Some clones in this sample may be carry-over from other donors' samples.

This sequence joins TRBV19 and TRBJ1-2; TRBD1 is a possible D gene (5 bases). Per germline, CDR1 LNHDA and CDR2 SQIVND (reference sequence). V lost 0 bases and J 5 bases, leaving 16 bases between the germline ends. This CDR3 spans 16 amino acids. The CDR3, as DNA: TGTGCCAGTAGTATAGATCGCGACAGCAGGTATTATGGCTACACCTTC. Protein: CASSIDRDSRYYGYTF.

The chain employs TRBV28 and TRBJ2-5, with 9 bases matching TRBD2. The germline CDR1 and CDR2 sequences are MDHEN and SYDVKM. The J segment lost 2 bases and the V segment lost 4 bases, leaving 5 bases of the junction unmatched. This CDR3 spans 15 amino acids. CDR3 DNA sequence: TGTGCCAGCAGTTATGGACTAGCGTTTCAAGAGACCCAGTACTTC. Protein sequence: CASSYGLAFQETQYF.

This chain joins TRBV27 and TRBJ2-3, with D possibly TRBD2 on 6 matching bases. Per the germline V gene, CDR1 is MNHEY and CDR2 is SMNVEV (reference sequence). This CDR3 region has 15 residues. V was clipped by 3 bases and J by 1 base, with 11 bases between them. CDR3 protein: CASSFPGVGTDTQYF. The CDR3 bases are TGTGCCAGCAGTTTTCCGGGAGTGGGCACAGATACGCAGTATTTT.

The CDR3 bases are TGTGCCAGCACTAAGGGATACGAGCAGTACTTC. It translates to CASTKGYEQYF. The V and J genes are TRBV2 and TRBJ2-7; D unresolved. Germline CDR1 is SNHLY and CDR2 is FYNNEI. Trimming pared 7 bases from V and 4 bases from J, leaving 8 bases between. CDR3 length: 11 amino acids.

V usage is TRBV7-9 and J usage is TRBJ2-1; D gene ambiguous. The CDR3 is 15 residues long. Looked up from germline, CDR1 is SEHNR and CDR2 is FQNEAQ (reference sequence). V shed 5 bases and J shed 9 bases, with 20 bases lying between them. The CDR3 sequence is CASSTHTIYFGEQFF. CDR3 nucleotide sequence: TGTGCCAGCAGCACCCACACCATCTATTTTGGTGAGCAGTTCTTC.

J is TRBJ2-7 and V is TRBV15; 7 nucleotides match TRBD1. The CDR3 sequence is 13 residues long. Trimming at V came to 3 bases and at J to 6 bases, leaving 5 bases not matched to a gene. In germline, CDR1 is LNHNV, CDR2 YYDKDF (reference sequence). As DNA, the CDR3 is TGTGCCACCAGCAGCAAATCAGGGGGCGAGCAGTACTTC. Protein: CATSSKSGGEQYF.

The CDR3 coding sequence is TGCGCCAGCACCCGTTACAGGGGGCTTGAAGCTTTCTTT. Amino acid sequence: CASTRYRGLEAFF. The V and J genes are TRBV5-1 and TRBJ1-1; 9 bases line up with TRBD1. Trimming removed 6 bases from V and 7 bases from J; junction bases left unmatched: 7. This CDR3 comprises 13 residues. Per germline, CDR1 SGHRS and CDR2 YFSETQ.

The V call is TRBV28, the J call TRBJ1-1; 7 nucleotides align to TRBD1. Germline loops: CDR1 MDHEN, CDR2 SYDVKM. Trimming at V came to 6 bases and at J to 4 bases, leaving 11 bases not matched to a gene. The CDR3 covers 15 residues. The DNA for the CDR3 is TGTGCCAGCAGACCCGCACGACAGGGCGGCACTGAAGCTTTCTTT. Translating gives CASRPARQGGTEAFF.

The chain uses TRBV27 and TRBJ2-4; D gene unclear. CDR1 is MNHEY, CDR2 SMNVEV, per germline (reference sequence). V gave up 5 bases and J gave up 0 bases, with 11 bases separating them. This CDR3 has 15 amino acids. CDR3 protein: CASSPSFLAKNIQYF. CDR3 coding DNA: TGTGCCAGCAGTCCGTCATTCCTAGCCAAAAACATTCAGTACTTC.

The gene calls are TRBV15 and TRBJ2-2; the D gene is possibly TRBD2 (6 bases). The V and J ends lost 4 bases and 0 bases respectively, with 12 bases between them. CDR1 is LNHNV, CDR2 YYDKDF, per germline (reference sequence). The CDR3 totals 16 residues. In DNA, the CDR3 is TGTGCCACCAGCACCCCCGGGGGACCGAACACCGGGGAGCTGTTTTTT. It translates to CATSTPGGPNTGELFF.

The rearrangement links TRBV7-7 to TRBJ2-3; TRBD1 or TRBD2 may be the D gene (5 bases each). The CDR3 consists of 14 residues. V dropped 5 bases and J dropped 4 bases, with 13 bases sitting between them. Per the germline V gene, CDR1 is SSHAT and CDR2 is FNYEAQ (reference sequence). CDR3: CASSPMGTADTQYF. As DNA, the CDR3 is TGTGCCAGCAGCCCCATGGGGACGGCAGATACGCAGTATTTT.

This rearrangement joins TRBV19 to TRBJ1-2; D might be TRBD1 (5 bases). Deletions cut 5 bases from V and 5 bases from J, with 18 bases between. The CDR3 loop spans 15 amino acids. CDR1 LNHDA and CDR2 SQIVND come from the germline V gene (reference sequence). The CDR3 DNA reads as TGTGCCAGTAGTGTCCGTAATACCGGGGCGTATGGCTACACCTTC. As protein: CASSVRNTGAYGYTF.

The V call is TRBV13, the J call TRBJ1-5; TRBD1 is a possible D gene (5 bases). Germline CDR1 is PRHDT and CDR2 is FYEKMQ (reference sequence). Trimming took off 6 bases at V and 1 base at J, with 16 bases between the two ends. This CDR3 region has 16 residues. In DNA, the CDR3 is TGTGCCAGCAGTTTTTCGACAGAAGGGAGCAATCAGCCCCAGCATTTT. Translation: CASSFSTEGSNQPQHF.

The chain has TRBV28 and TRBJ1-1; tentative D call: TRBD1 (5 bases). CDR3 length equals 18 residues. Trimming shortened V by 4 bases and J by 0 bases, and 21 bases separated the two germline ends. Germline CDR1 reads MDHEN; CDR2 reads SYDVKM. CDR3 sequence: CASSSPRVADRMNTEAFF. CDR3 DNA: TGTGCCAGCAGTTCTCCCCGAGTTGCAGACAGAATGAACACTGAAGCTTTCTTT.

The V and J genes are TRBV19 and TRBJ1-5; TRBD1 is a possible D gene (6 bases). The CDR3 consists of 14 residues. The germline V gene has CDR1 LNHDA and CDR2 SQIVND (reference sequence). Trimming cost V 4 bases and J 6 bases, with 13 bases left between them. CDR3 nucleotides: TGTGCCAGTAGTAGCAACAGGGAAGGTCAGCCCCAGCATTTT. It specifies CASSSNREGQPQHF.

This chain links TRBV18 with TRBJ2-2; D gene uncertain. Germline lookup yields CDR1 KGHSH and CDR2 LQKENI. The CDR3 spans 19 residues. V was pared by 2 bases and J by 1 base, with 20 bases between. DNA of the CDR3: TGTGCCAGCTCACCATTCTACCGGCCAGTGGGCGGGAACACCGGGGAGCTGTTTTTT. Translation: CASSPFYRPVGGNTGELFF.

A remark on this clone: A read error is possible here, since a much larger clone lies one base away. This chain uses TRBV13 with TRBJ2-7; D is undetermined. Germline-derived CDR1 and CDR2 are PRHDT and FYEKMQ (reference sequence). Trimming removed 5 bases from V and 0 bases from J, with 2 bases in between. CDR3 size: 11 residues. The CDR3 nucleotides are TGTGCCAGCAGCAACTCCTACGAGCAGTACTTC. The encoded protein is CASSNSYEQYF.

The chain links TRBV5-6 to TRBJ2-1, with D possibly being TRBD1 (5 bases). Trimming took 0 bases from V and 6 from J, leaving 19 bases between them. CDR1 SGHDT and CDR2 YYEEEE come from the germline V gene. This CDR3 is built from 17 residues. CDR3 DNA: TGTGCCAGCAGCTTGGTGGCCAGGGTGAATCGCGGCAATGAGCAGTTCTTC. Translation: CASSLVARVNRGNEQFF.

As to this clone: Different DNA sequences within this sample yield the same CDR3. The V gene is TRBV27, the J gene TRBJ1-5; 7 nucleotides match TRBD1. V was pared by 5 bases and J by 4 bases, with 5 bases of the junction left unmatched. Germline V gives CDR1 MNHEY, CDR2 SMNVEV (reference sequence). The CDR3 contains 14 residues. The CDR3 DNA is TGTGCCAGCAGTCTTAGACAGGGTAATCAGCCCCAGCATTTT. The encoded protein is CASSLRQGNQPQHF.

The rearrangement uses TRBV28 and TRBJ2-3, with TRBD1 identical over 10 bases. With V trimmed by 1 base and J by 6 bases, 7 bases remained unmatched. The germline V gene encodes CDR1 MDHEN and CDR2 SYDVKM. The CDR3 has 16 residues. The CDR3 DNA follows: TGTGCCAGCAGTTTATTCGACAGGGGGCTGCGGGATACGCAGTATTTT. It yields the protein CASSLFDRGLRDTQYF.

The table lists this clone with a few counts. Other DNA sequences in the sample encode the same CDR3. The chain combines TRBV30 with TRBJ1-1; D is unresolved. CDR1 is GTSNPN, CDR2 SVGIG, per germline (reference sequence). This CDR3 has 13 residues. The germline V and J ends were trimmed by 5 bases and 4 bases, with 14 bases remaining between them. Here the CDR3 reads CAWSVSVGTEAFF. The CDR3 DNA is TGTGCCTGGTCGGTGTCAGTAGGCACTGAAGCTTTCTTT.

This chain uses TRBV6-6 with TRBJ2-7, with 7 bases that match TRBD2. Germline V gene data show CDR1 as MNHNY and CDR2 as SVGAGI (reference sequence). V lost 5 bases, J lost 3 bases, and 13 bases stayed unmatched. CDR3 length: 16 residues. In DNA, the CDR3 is TGTGCCAGCAGTCCCCAGAGCGGGACGGGAGACTACGAGCAGTACTTC. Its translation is CASSPQSGTGDYEQYF.

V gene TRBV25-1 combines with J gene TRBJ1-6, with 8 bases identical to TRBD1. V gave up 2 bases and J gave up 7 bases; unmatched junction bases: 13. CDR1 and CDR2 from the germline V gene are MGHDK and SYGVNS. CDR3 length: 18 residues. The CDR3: CASSERSVAGGVNSPLHF. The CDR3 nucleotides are TGTGCCAGCAGTGAAAGATCCGTGGCAGGGGGCGTAAATTCACCCCTCCACTTT.

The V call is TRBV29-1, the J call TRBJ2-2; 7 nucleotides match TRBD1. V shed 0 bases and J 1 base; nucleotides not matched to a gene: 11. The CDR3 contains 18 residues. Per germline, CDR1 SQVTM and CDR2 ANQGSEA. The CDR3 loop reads CSVEDTPHGTENTGELFF. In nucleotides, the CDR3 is TGCAGCGTTGAAGATACTCCCCACGGGACAGAGAACACCGGGGAGCTGTTTTTT.

The CDR3 region is CSALSGGTQYF. CDR3 DNA sequence: TGCAGCGCGTTGTCGGGTGGGACCCAGTACTTC. The chain links TRBV29-1 to TRBJ2-5, with D uncertain. The CDR3 sequence is 11 residues long. CDR1 and CDR2 from the germline V gene are SQVTM and ANQGSEA. V was cut by 7 bases and J by 7 bases, with 13 bases left in between.

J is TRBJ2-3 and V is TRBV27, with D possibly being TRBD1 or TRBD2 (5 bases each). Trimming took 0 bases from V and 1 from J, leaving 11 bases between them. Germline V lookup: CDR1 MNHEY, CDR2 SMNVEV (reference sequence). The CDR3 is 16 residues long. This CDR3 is CASSLSALGGTDTQYF. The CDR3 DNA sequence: TGTGCCAGCAGTTTATCGGCCTTGGGGGGCACAGATACGCAGTATTTT.

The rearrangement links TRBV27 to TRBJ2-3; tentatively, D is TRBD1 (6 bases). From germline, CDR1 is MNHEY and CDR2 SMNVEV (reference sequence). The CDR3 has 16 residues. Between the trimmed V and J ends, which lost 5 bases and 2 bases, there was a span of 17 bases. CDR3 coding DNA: TGTGCCAGCAGTCCCTGGACAGCGCGATCCACAGATACGCAGTATTTT. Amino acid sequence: CASSPWTARSTDTQYF.

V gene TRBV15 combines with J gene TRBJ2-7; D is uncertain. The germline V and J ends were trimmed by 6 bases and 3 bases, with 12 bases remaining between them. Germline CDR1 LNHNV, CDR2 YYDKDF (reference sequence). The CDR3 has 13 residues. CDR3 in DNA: TGTGCCACCAGTACTACAGAGAACTACGAGCAGTACTTC. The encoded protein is CATSTTENYEQYF. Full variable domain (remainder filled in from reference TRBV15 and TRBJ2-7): DAMVIQNPRYQVTQFGKPVTLSCSQTLNHNVMYWYQQKSSQAPKLLFHYYDKDFNNEADTPDNFQSRRPNTSFCFLDIRSPGLGDTAMYLCATSTTENYEQYFGPGTRLTVT.

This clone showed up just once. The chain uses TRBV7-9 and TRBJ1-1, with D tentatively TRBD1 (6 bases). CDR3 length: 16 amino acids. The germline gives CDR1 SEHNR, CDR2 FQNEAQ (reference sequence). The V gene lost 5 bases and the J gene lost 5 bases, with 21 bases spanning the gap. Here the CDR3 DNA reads TGTGCCAGCAGCCCCCCTGGGGGGGGGCTGTGGACTGAAGCTTTCTTT. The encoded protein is CASSPPGGGLWTEAFF.

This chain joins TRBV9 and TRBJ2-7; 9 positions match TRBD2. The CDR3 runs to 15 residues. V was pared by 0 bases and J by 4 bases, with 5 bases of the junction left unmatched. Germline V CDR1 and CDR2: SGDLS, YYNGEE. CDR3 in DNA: TGTGCCAGCAGCGTAGGGGTAGCGGGAGATTACGAGCAGTACTTC. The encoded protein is CASSVGVAGDYEQYF.

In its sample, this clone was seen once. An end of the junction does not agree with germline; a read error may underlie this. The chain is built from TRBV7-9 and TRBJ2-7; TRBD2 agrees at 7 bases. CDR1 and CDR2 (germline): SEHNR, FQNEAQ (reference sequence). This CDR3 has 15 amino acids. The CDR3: CASSVASGDTYEQYF. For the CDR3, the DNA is TGTGCCAGCAGCGTAGCTAGCGGCGACACCTACGAGCAGTACTTC.

This chain's CDR3 is CASTTAGGSDEQFF. In DNA, the CDR3 is TGCGCCAGCACTACAGCGGGAGGGAGCGATGAGCAGTTCTTC. The gene calls are TRBV10-2 and TRBJ2-1; 10 positions agree with TRBD2. Germline assignment: CDR1 WSHSY and CDR2 SAAADI. This CDR3 contains 14 residues. With V trimmed by 7 bases and J by 8 bases, 8 bases remained unmatched.